The 25 T cell receptor beta chains presented below share a single source sample, sequenced in a study of T cell responses to AZD1222 COVID-19 vaccine. Only in-frame clones appear in the TCRdb table, and some are missing; sequencing was by immunoSEQ multiplex PCR. The table lists about 120,000 clones, about 85% of them singletons. The source was peripheral blood, collected on day 0 of AZD1222 vaccination. These TCRs come from an adult in good health.

The CDR3 sequence: CASSGQGQYSNQPQHF. The CDR3 region has the DNA TGTGCCAGCAGTGGGCAGGGCCAATATAGCAATCAGCCCCAGCATTTT. The rearrangement joins TRBV2 to TRBJ1-5, with D perhaps TRBD1 (5 bases). Trimming cost V 4 bases and J 0 bases, with 13 bases left between them. CDR1 and CDR2 (germline): SNHLY, FYNNEI. The CDR3 has 16 amino acids.

This chain connects TRBV29-1 to TRBJ1-1; D uncertain. Trimming stripped 7 bases from V and 4 bases from J, with 13 bases between. CDR3 length: 12 residues. CDR1 and CDR2 from the germline V gene are SQVTM and ANQGSEA. The CDR3 nucleotides read TGCAGCGCTCTGCAGGTGGGCACTGAAGCTTTCTTT. Protein product: CSALQVGTEAFF. Together with reference TRBV29-1 and TRBJ1-1, the CDR3 gives the full variable domain: SAVISQKPSRDICQRGTSLTIQCQVDSQVTMMFWYRQQPGQSLTLIATANQGSEATYESGFVIDKFPISRPNLTFSTLTVSNMSPEDSSIYLCSALQVGTEAFFGQGTRLTVV.

V is TRBV7-9 and J is TRBJ1-2, with 7 bases matching TRBD1. The junction had 7 bases not matched to a gene; V was cut back by 0 bases and J by 9 bases. CDR3 length: 14 amino acids. Germline V gene lookup returns CDR1 SEHNR and CDR2 FQNEAQ (reference sequence). The CDR3 sequence: CASSLAAGGISYTF. CDR3 nucleotide sequence: TGTGCCAGCAGCTTAGCCGCAGGGGGAATTAGCTACACCTTC.

This chain joins TRBV7-6 and TRBJ2-3, with D possibly being TRBD1 (6 bases). CDR1 and CDR2 (germline): SGHVS, FNYEAQ. The CDR3 extends over 15 amino acids. Trimming removed 5 bases at V and 2 bases at J, with 14 bases between. CDR3 DNA: TGTGCCAGCAGCCCACTGGGGGCCCTCACAGATACGCAGTATTTT. This translates into CASSPLGALTDTQYF.

This clone came up a few times. J is TRBJ1-2 and V is TRBV28; 8 bases agree with TRBD1. The CDR3 contains 12 residues. V gave up 10 bases and J gave up 4 bases; unmatched junction bases: 5. Germline V gene sequence: CDR1 MDHEN, CDR2 SYDVKM. This CDR3 reads CAIQGVLYGYTF. CDR3 DNA: TGTGCCATACAGGGGGTGCTCTATGGCTACACCTTC.

V gene TRBV7-9 combines with J gene TRBJ2-2; unclear D gene. V lost 5 bases, J lost 6 bases, and 10 bases lay in between. Germline values: CDR1 SEHNR, CDR2 FQNEAQ (reference sequence). CDR3 length equals 13 residues. The CDR3 region is CASSGSKAGELFF. DNA of the CDR3: TGTGCCAGCAGCGGTAGTAAGGCCGGGGAGCTGTTTTTT.

This rearrangement joins TRBV2 to TRBJ1-2, with 9 bases lining up with TRBD1. Per germline, CDR1 SNHLY and CDR2 FYNNEI. This CDR3 has 14 residues. V dropped 7 bases and J dropped 7; count of bases not matched to a gene: 10. The CDR3 is CASTQPGTGSGYTF. CDR3 coding DNA: TGTGCCAGCACCCAACCGGGGACAGGGTCTGGCTACACCTTC.

The chain couples TRBV28 to TRBJ1-2; no clear D. The CDR3 has 11 amino acids. V dropped 8 bases and J dropped 1 base, with 5 bases sitting between them. The germline CDR1 and CDR2 sequences are MDHEN and SYDVKM. CDR3: CASGINYGYTF. The CDR3 bases are TGTGCCAGCGGAATTAACTATGGCTACACCTTC.

This rearrangement joins TRBV27 to TRBJ2-1; D may be TRBD2 (6 bases). The CDR3 loop spans 16 amino acids. The V and J ends lost 2 bases and 9 bases respectively, with 20 bases between them. Germline values: CDR1 MNHEY, CDR2 SMNVEV (reference sequence). The CDR3 sequence is CASSLGTVVAAREQFF. CDR3 sequence (DNA): TGTGCCAGCAGTTTAGGAACGGTCGTAGCGGCCCGTGAGCAGTTCTTC.

The V and J genes are TRBV3-1 (or the pseudogene TRBV3-2) and TRBJ2-2, with a possible D match to TRBD1 (5 bases). There are 16 residues in the CDR3. CDR1 and CDR2 (germline): LGHDT, YNNKEL (reference sequence). The V end was cut by 6 bases, the J end by 7 bases, with 21 bases between. Here the CDR3 reads CASSLGPGLVGGELFF. Written as DNA, the CDR3 is TGTGCCAGCAGTTTGGGGCCAGGGCTTGTAGGCGGGGAGCTGTTTTTT.

This clone occurred once. The rearrangement joins TRBV5-1 to TRBJ1-2; TRBD1 is a possible D gene (5 bases). CDR3 length: 14 residues. CDR1 and CDR2 from the germline V gene are SGHRS and YFSETQ. Trimming pared 6 bases from V and 3 bases from J, leaving 15 bases between. The CDR3 region is CASTLGDGYYGYTF. Written as DNA, the CDR3 is TGCGCCAGCACCTTAGGGGACGGTTACTATGGCTACACCTTC.

The chain combines TRBV15 with TRBJ2-7; the match to TRBD1 covers 7 bases. Germline CDR1 is LNHNV and CDR2 is YYDKDF (reference sequence). V shed 1 base and J 0 bases; nucleotides not matched to a gene: 12. The CDR3 extends over 18 amino acids. CDR3 sequence (DNA): TGTGCCACCAGCAGAGGCTACCCCGGACAGGACAGCTCCTACGAGCAGTACTTC. Amino acid sequence: CATSRGYPGQDSSYEQYF.

This clone was seen a handful of times. The chain is built from TRBV5-6 and TRBJ2-1; TRBD1 might be the D (6 bases). The ends were cut back, 4 bases at V and 8 bases at J, with 13 bases in the middle. The CDR3 has 13 amino acids. CDR1 and CDR2 from the germline V gene are SGHDT and YYEEEE. CDR3 nucleotides: TGTGCCAGCAGCACAGGGAGTGCCGATGAGCAGTTCTTC. Encoded protein: CASSTGSADEQFF.

This sequence joins TRBV3-1 (or the pseudogene TRBV3-2) and TRBJ1-1; a possible D gene is TRBD1 (5 bases). This CDR3 comprises 15 residues. Germline lookup yields CDR1 LGHDT and CDR2 YNNKEL (reference sequence). V lost 4 bases to trimming and J lost 4 bases, with 16 bases between them. DNA for the CDR3: TGTGCCAGCAGCCGAGGCCCTGGGGGGGGCACTGAAGCTTTCTTT. Amino acids: CASSRGPGGGTEAFF.

This clone was detected once. The chain employs TRBV5-1 and TRBJ2-7, with D perhaps TRBD1 or TRBD2 (5 bases each). This CDR3 region has 16 residues. CDR1 is SGHRS and CDR2 is YFSETQ in the germline V gene. V shed 5 bases and J shed 3 bases, with 21 bases lying between them. CDR3 coding DNA: TGCGCCAGCAGGCCGGGGCGGGCCTCCGAGCGCTACGAGCAGTACTTC. Amino acids: CASRPGRASERYEQYF.

This sequence joins TRBV6-6 and TRBJ1-6; D not resolved. V lost 7 bases and J 4 bases, leaving 14 bases between the germline ends. This CDR3 spans 15 amino acids. The germline gives CDR1 MNHNY, CDR2 SVGAGI (reference sequence). The CDR3 protein is CASTLSGLYNSPLHF. The CDR3 region has the DNA TGTGCCAGCACCCTATCCGGACTGTATAATTCACCCCTCCACTTT.

The chain recombines TRBV19 with TRBJ1-6; TRBD1 agrees at 7 bases. Trimming at V came to 6 bases and at J to 10 bases, leaving 6 bases not matched to a gene. Germline loops: CDR1 LNHDA, CDR2 SQIVND (reference sequence). The CDR3 contains 13 residues. The chain's CDR3 is CASSDRVRSPLHF. The CDR3 nucleotides are TGTGCCAGTAGCGACAGGGTTCGGTCACCCCTCCACTTT. The variable domain in full, with the rest retrieved from reference TRBV19 and TRBJ1-6, is DGGITQSPKYLFRKEGQNVTLSCEQNLNHDAMYWYRQDPGQGLRLIYYSQIVNDFQKGDIAEGYSVSREKKESFPLTVTSAQKNPTAFYLCASSDRVRSPLHFGNGTRLTVT.

As for this clone: Other DNA sequences in the sample encode the same CDR3. The genes are TRBV19 and TRBJ1-1; D remains unclear. Germline V lookup: CDR1 LNHDA, CDR2 SQIVND (reference sequence). V was pared by 2 bases and J by 1 base, with 8 bases between. The CDR3 loop spans 14 amino acids. CDR3 residues: CASSITGKNTEAFF. The CDR3 DNA sequence: TGTGCCAGTAGTATAACGGGAAAGAACACTGAAGCTTTCTTT.

This chain joins TRBV2 and TRBJ1-5, with a weak D call TRBD1 (6 bases). V was trimmed by 5 bases and J by 3 bases, leaving 11 bases between them. The CDR3 has 14 amino acids. Germline V lookup: CDR1 SNHLY, CDR2 FYNNEI. The CDR3 region is CASSPQGNNQPQHF. CDR3 sequence (DNA): TGTGCCAGCAGTCCACAGGGAAACAATCAGCCCCAGCATTTT.

The V gene is TRBV5-1, the J gene TRBJ1-2; 8 positions agree with TRBD1. CDR1 is SGHRS and CDR2 is YFSETQ in the germline V gene. The CDR3 covers 18 residues. The ends lost 0 bases at V and 4 bases at J; junction bases unmatched: 14. CDR3 nucleotide sequence: TGCGCCAGCAGCTTGGCCCACGGGACAGGAAATCCCCCCTATGGCTACACCTTC. This gives the protein CASSLAHGTGNPPYGYTF.

V is TRBV12-3 or TRBV12-4 and J is TRBJ2-1; either TRBD1 or TRBD2 may supply D (5 bases each). This CDR3 spans 13 amino acids. The V and J ends lost 6 bases and 4 bases respectively, with 10 bases between them. The CDR3 is CASRLGAYNEQFF. The CDR3 nucleotides are TGTGCCAGCAGACTAGGGGCTTACAATGAGCAGTTCTTC.

This sequence joins TRBV28 and TRBJ1-6; perhaps TRBD1 as D (5 bases). V was shortened by 5 bases and J by 8 bases, with 13 bases between the two germline ends. In germline, CDR1 is MDHEN, CDR2 SYDVKM. The CDR3 spans 14 residues. The CDR3 here is CASSTPGHDSPLHF. The CDR3 bases are TGTGCCAGCAGTACCCCCGGACATGATTCACCCCTCCACTTT.

This clone was recorded only once. Other nucleotide sequences in the sample specify the same CDR3. The rearrangement joins TRBV3-1 (or the pseudogene TRBV3-2) to TRBJ1-5, with TRBD1 as a possible D gene (5 bases). Looked up from germline, CDR1 is LGHDT and CDR2 is YNNKEL (reference sequence). Trimming removed 0 bases from V and 4 bases from J, with 7 bases in between. The CDR3 length is 14 residues. The CDR3 sequence: CASSQDAGNQPQHF. The CDR3 DNA follows: TGTGCCAGCAGCCAAGATGCAGGGAATCAGCCCCAGCATTTT.

V and J are TRBV19 and TRBJ1-2, with 7 bases aligning to TRBD1. The CDR3 consists of 14 residues. CDR1 is LNHDA and CDR2 is SQIVND in the germline V gene (reference sequence). V dropped 6 bases and J dropped 4; count of bases not matched to a gene: 8. Written as DNA, the CDR3 is TGTGCCAGTAGCTATGTAACAGGGGCCTATGGCTACACCTTC. It specifies CASSYVTGAYGYTF.

The rearrangement links TRBV4-3 to TRBJ2-7, with D possibly being TRBD2 (6 bases). The germline CDR1 and CDR2 sequences are LGHNA and YSLEER. The ends were cut back, 4 bases at V and 7 bases at J, with 17 bases in the middle. The CDR3 totals 14 residues. Written as DNA, the CDR3 is TGCGCCAGCAGCCCTTCACGCGGGGCTTGGGAGCAGTACTTC. Its protein product is CASSPSRGAWEQYF.